Reported below is one TCR beta chain. Antigen unknown. These data belong to a study of T cell responses to AZD1222 COVID-19 vaccine. Study background: Pooling of second doses given at about 4 or about 12 weeks was done.

General observations from the study: Vaccine-related CD4 TCRs covered spike, predominating at 160-218 and 743-854. Compared with day 0, the breadth and depth of the Spike-specific TCR repertoire rose significantly after two doses of AZD1222. Most donors were white British and more were female, and clonal diversity was possibly underestimated.

Germline assignment: CDR1 MDHEN and CDR2 SYDVKM. This CDR3 contains 14 residues. V shed 6 bases and J shed 3 bases, with 14 bases lying between them. The data were produced by immunoSEQ multiplex PCR, yet TCRdb's version contains in-frame clones alone and is incomplete. The sample includes about 120,000 clones, about 90% seen only once; the top ten take 5% to 6.5%. This specimen was peripheral blood, taken on day 0 of AZD1222 vaccination. The receptor was isolated from an adult in good health. The gene calls are TRBV28 and TRBJ1-2; D is perhaps TRBD1 (6 bases). CDR3 amino acids: CASRTGQSYYGYTF. The CDR3 DNA follows: TGTGCCAGCAGGACTGGACAGTCCTACTATGGCTACACCTTC.